The clone carrying this TCR beta chain occurred once. This record comes from a study of control samples from healthy donors and cancer patients. Germline-derived CDR1 and CDR2 are LNHNV and YYDKDF (reference sequence). Between the trimmed V and J ends, which lost 0 bases and 1 base, there was a span of 3 bases. This CDR3 is 13 amino acids long. Here immunoSEQ multiplex PCR was the method, and the copy in TCRdb shows in-frame clones only, minus some. Seen here are 150,000 to 200,000 clones, 90% to 95% observed once, and the top ten hold roughly 1.5%. The clonotype comes from a young man in good health. This chain joins TRBV15 and TRBJ2-5; the D is unclear. Material: blood. CDR3 loop: CATSRDPQETQYF. Written as DNA, the CDR3 is TGTGCCACCAGCAGAGATCCCCAAGAGACCCAGTACTTC.